The TCR beta chain under discussion was sequenced for a study of cytomegalovirus exposure and HLA in healthy donors. A word on this clone: No antigen is known for it.

Sequenced by immunoSEQ multiplex PCR; TCRdb stores in-frame clones only, minus some. The profile shows 70,000 to 90,000 clones, around four fifths of them singletons. Study conclusions and caveats: A few CMV-associated chains proved CMV antigen-specific in vitro. Reportedly, cytomegalovirus status was diagnosed with high sensitivity and specificity.

Sequenced input: PBMCs. This TCR was sampled from a man aged 30 to 45 in good health and CMV-seronegative.

In DNA form, the CDR3 reads TGTGCCACCAGCGTAGGAACAGGGTACGATCAGCCCCAGCATTTT. Translating it yields CATSVGTGYDQPQHF. The chain is built from TRBV15 and TRBJ1-5; D is possibly TRBD1 (6 bases). Trimming removed 5 bases from V and 5 bases from J, with 16 bases in between. The germline CDR1 and CDR2 sequences are LNHNV and YYDKDF (reference sequence). The CDR3 extends over 15 amino acids.